This TCR beta chain was documented in a study of shared clonotypes between healthy human individuals. Study-level background: Participating donors consisted of two women and a few men aged 18 to 49.

This CDR3 has 17 residues. J was trimmed by 4 bases and V by 7 bases; bases with no gene match: 16. Germline assignment: CDR1 SQVTM and CDR2 ANQGSEA. As regards this clone: The antigen remains undetermined.

Deep-level assay runs were performed. Sequencing was performed with immunoSEQ multiplex PCR; in TCRdb, only in-frame clones are kept and a portion is missing. The sample lists some 490,000 clones; 60% to 80% were seen once. Study-wide points: Tissue TCR repertoires likely differ from these blood-only repertoires.

Genomic DNA of unsorted samples came from about 100 million PBMCs. The specimen sequenced was PBMCs. This TCR derives from a woman aged 40 to 49 in good health. Some clones in this sample may be carry-over from other donors' samples. The V call is TRBV29-1, the J call TRBJ1-1; 12 bases fit TRBD1. This chain's CDR3 is CSGATRDRGPFITEAFF. The CDR3, as DNA: TGCAGCGGCGCCACTCGGGACAGGGGGCCGTTCATCACTGAAGCTTTCTTT.